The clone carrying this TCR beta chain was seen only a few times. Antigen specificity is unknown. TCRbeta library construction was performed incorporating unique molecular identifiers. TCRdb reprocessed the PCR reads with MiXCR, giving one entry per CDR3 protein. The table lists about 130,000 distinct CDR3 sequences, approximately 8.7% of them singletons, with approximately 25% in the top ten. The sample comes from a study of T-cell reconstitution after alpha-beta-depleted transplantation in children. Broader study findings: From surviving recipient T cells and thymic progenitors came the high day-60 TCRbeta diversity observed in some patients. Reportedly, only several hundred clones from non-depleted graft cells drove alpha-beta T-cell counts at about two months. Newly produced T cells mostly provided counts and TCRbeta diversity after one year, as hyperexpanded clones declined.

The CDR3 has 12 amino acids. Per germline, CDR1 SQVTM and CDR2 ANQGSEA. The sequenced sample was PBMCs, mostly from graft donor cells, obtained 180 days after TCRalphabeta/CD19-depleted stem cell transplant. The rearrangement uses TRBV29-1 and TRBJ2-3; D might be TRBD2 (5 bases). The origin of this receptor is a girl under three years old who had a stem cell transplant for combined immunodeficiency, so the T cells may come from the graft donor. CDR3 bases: TGCAGTGTGGACTGGGGCACAGATACGCAGTATTTT. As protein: CSVDWGTDTQYF.